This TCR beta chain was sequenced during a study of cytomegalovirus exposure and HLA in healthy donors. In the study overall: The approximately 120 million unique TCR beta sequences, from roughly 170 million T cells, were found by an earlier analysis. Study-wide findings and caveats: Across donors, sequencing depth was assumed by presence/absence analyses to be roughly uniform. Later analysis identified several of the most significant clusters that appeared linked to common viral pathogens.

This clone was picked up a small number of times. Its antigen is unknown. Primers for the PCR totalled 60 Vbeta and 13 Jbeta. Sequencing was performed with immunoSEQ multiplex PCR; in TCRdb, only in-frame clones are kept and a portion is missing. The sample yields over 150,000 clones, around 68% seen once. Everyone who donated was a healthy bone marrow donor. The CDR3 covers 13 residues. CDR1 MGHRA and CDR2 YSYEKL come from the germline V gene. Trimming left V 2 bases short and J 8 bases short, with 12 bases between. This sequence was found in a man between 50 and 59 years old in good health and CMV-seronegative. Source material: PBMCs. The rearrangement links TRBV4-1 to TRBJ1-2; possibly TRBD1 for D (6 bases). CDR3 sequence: CASSQMDQGGYTF. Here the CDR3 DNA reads TGCGCCAGCAGCCAAATGGACCAGGGGGGCTACACCTTC.